Following are 20 T cell receptor beta chains from one sample sequenced in a study of T cell responses to AZD1222 COVID-19 vaccine (dated by TCRdb to the early 2020s). Library prep was done by the immunoSEQ multiplex PCR assay. The table was pulled from immuneACCESS by TCRdb, which kept in-frame rearrangements only. Such tables lose some clones; where checked, under half of the loss comes from unresolved V genes, and the rest has no known cause. Present in this sample are about 93,000 clones, around 87% of which were seen just once. About 2.4% of the sample goes to the ten largest clones. Read against the paper, the sample's time point label means: about 28 days (+/-7) after the second vaccine dose. Sequencing used peripheral blood, obtained 28 days after the second AZD1222 dose. Receptors were obtained from an adult who received the AZD1222 COVID-19 vaccine.

V gene TRBV11-2 combines with J gene TRBJ2-7; D gene uncertain. Germline assignment: CDR1 SGHAT and CDR2 FQNNGV. This CDR3 contains 16 residues. The V end was cut by 1 base, the J end by 6 bases, with 19 bases between. CDR3 sequence: CASSLGNSLTAGEQYF. DNA of the CDR3: TGTGCCAGCAGCTTAGGCAACAGCCTAACGGCTGGCGAGCAGTACTTC.

The chain links TRBV2 to TRBJ1-2; 8 bases map to TRBD1. Germline V gene lookup returns CDR1 SNHLY and CDR2 FYNNEI. The CDR3 covers 16 residues. Losses at the gene ends were 4 bases for V and 3 bases for J; bases not matched to a gene: 10. The CDR3 DNA reads as TGTGCCAGCAGTGGATGTACAGGGGGGGATTACTATGGCTACACCTTC. Protein sequence: CASSGCTGGDYYGYTF.

The CDR3 DNA reads TGTGCCAGCAGCTTGACAGGGCACACAGATACGCAGTATTTT. It specifies CASSLTGHTDTQYF. The chain combines TRBV7-6 with TRBJ2-3; 7 positions match TRBD1. From germline, CDR1 is SGHVS and CDR2 FNYEAQ. CDR3 length: 14 amino acids. After removal of 3 bases from V and 2 bases from J, the junction contained 2 bases not matched to a gene.

This clone was observed once. This chain links TRBV30 with TRBJ1-5, with 8 bases lining up with TRBD1. The trim removed 0 bases at V and 3 bases at J, leaving 7 bases unmatched. The CDR3 extends over 16 amino acids. CDR1 and CDR2 from the germline V gene are GTSNPN and SVGIG (reference sequence). CDR3 region: CAWSVQSGGHNQPQHF. Written as DNA, the CDR3 is TGTGCCTGGAGTGTACAGTCAGGGGGCCACAATCAGCCCCAGCATTTT.

The V and J genes are TRBV6-1 and TRBJ2-7; D remains ambiguous. Germline values: CDR1 MNHNS, CDR2 SASEGT. V shed 0 bases and J shed 2 bases, with 11 bases lying between them. This CDR3 has 15 residues. The CDR3 nucleotides read TGTGCCAGCAGTGAAGCCGGGCAGTTGCCCTACGAGCAGTACTTC. The encoded protein is CASSEAGQLPYEQYF.

This clone was found once. The rearrangement links TRBV27 to TRBJ1-5; possible D gene TRBD1, 5 bases. The germline V gene has CDR1 MNHEY and CDR2 SMNVEV (reference sequence). V was clipped by 5 bases and J by 3 bases, with 23 bases between them. This CDR3 comprises 18 residues. The CDR3 loop is CASSPQVKGTTINQPQHF. The DNA for the CDR3 is TGTGCCAGCAGTCCACAAGTGAAGGGGACCACGATCAATCAGCCCCAGCATTTT.

The rearrangement links TRBV7-2 to TRBJ2-7; D gene ambiguous. The CDR3 sequence is 13 residues long. V lost 7 bases and J 5 bases, leaving 15 bases between the germline ends. Germline values: CDR1 SGHTA, CDR2 FQGNSA. CDR3 DNA: TGTGCCAGCACACCCTACCTCGCAAACGAGCAGTACTTC. Encoded protein: CASTPYLANEQYF.

The V and J genes are TRBV14 and TRBJ2-7; the D gene is possibly TRBD1 (6 bases). Trimming pared 0 bases from V and 2 bases from J, leaving 14 bases between. Germline V lookup: CDR1 SGHDN, CDR2 FVKESK. The CDR3 is made up of 16 amino acids. As DNA, the CDR3 is TGTGCCAGCAGCCAAGAAGTAAAGGGGGAAACCTACGAGCAGTACTTC. Its translation: CASSQEVKGETYEQYF.

The chain has TRBV6-5 and TRBJ2-1; no clear D. The CDR3 covers 14 residues. CDR1 is MNHEY and CDR2 is SVGAGI in the germline V gene. This CDR3 reads CATLGRASYNEQFF. CDR3 coding DNA: TGTGCAACTCTGGGTAGAGCCTCCTACAATGAGCAGTTCTTC.

The genes are TRBV9 and TRBJ1-6; 7 bases align to TRBD1. With V trimmed by 0 bases and J by 5 bases, 11 bases remained unmatched. The CDR3 contains 18 residues. From germline, CDR1 is SGDLS and CDR2 YYNGEE. The CDR3 DNA sequence: TGTGCCAGCAGCGTAGGTGGTTTAGGGGGCTCGGATAATTCACCCCTCCACTTT. Translation: CASSVGGLGGSDNSPLHF.

The V gene is TRBV7-3, the J gene TRBJ2-3; 7 bases are shared with TRBD2. Trimming cost V 0 bases and J 2 bases; bases outside gene matches: 5. Germline V lookup: CDR1 SGHTA, CDR2 FQGTGA. The CDR3 is 16 residues long. The CDR3 sequence is CASSLTSSGNTDTQYF. The CDR3 DNA reads TGTGCCAGCAGCTTAACATCGAGCGGGAACACAGATACGCAGTATTTT.

This clone was found once. This chain connects TRBV5-1 to TRBJ1-5; D remains unclear. V was cut by 5 bases and J by 5 bases, with 11 bases left in between. Germline values: CDR1 SGHRS, CDR2 YFSETQ. The CDR3 is made up of 13 amino acids. Written as DNA, the CDR3 is TGCGCCAGCAGTTCGGCAGTAGATCAGCCCCAGCATTTT. As protein: CASSSAVDQPQHF.

The CDR3 protein is CASSTDRGAETQYF. CDR3 nucleotide sequence: TGTGCCAGCAGCACGGACAGGGGCGCGGAGACCCAGTACTTC. This chain connects TRBV11-1 to TRBJ2-5; 9 positions agree with TRBD1. The J segment lost 5 bases and the V segment lost 5 bases, leaving 6 bases of the junction unmatched. The CDR3 sequence is 14 residues long. Germline loops: CDR1 SGHAT, CDR2 FQDESV (reference sequence).

This clone came up a few times. The chain employs TRBV7-6 and TRBJ2-1; D is uncertain. The CDR3 is 12 residues long. The ends were cut back, 3 bases at V and 9 bases at J, with 9 bases in the middle. CDR1 and CDR2 (germline): SGHVS, FNYEAQ. CDR3 sequence reads: CASSFWRTEQFF. The CDR3 coding sequence is TGTGCCAGCAGCTTCTGGCGGACTGAGCAGTTCTTC.

The gene calls are TRBV28 and TRBJ2-7; TRBD1 matches at 9 bases. CDR3 size: 16 residues. J gave up 4 bases and V 5 bases, and 12 bases lay outside the gene matches. Germline CDR1 is MDHEN and CDR2 is SYDVKM. The CDR3 loop reads CASSDLGTGIRYEQYF. The CDR3 coding sequence is TGTGCCAGCAGTGACCTCGGGACAGGGATAAGGTACGAGCAGTACTTC.

The chain has TRBV7-9 and TRBJ1-1; D might be TRBD1 (5 bases). V dropped 2 bases and J dropped 1 base, with 8 bases sitting between them. Germline V CDR1 and CDR2: SEHNR, FQNEAQ (reference sequence). This CDR3 region has 14 residues. CDR3 region: CASSLPGTNTEAFF. DNA of the CDR3: TGTGCCAGCAGCTTACCCGGGACGAACACTGAAGCTTTCTTT.

The J gene is TRBJ2-2, the V gene TRBV11-2; D might be TRBD2 (6 bases). The CDR3 totals 13 residues. V lost 8 bases, J lost 1 base, and 8 bases lay in between. Germline V lookup: CDR1 SGHAT, CDR2 FQNNGV. The CDR3 nucleotides are TGTGCCAGCGGTAGCGGGAACACCGGGGAGCTGTTTTTT. It codes for CASGSGNTGELFF.

The CDR3 here is CASRSGQGESYGYTF. In DNA form, the CDR3 reads TGTGCCAGCAGATCCGGACAGGGGGAAAGCTATGGCTACACCTTC. This chain connects TRBV27 to TRBJ1-2; 10 bases align to TRBD1. V trimming: 6 bases; J trimming: 4 bases; junction bases outside the gene matches: 8. The CDR3 totals 15 residues. Germline CDR1 and CDR2: MNHEY and SMNVEV (reference sequence).

By share, this clone ranks as medium-sized (0.01 to 0.1%). The chain uses TRBV12-3 or TRBV12-4 and TRBJ1-1; D not resolved. The CDR3 is 12 residues long. Trimming removed 3 bases from V and 5 bases from J, with 7 bases in between. The CDR3 spells CASSFVRTEAFF. CDR3 bases: TGTGCCAGCAGTTTTGTCAGGACTGAAGCTTTCTTT.

CDR3: CASSSSVVEQYF. The DNA for the CDR3 is TGTGCCAGCAGCTCCTCAGTTGTTGAGCAGTACTTC. V is TRBV11-2 and J is TRBJ2-7; no firm D call. CDR3 length: 12 residues. Germline CDR1 is SGHAT and CDR2 is FQNNGV. V shed 4 bases and J shed 7 bases, with 11 bases lying between them.